These 20 T cell receptor beta chains came from one sample sequenced in a study of PD-1 blockade in mismatch repair-deficient tumors. Some clones are missing from TCRdb's copy, which holds only in-frame ones; the method was immunoSEQ multiplex PCR. The data show about 35,000 clones, 80% seen once. Sequenced here: PBMCs, sampled less than 7 weeks after starting pembrolizumab. The receptor set was obtained from an adult with mismatch repair-deficient cancer.

This chain uses TRBV5-4 with TRBJ2-1, with 9 bases lining up with TRBD2. V trimming: 0 bases; J trimming: 10 bases; junction bases outside the gene matches: 11. The germline CDR1 and CDR2 sequences are SGHNT and YYREEE (reference sequence). The CDR3 loop spans 16 amino acids. The CDR3 loop reads CASSLVELAGAGEQFF. CDR3 coding DNA: TGTGCCAGCAGCTTGGTGGAGTTAGCGGGAGCGGGGGAGCAGTTCTTC.

The J gene is TRBJ1-5, the V gene TRBV28; D perhaps matches TRBD1 (6 bases). The germline gives CDR1 MDHEN, CDR2 SYDVKM. The CDR3 is 15 residues long. The V end was cut by 3 bases, the J end by 4 bases, with 13 bases between. The CDR3 protein is CASSFPDSRNQPQHF. DNA for the CDR3: TGTGCCAGCAGTTTCCCGGACAGTCGAAATCAGCCCCAGCATTTT.

The gene calls are TRBV15 and TRBJ2-7; D not certain. This CDR3 spans 15 amino acids. The V end lost 0 bases, the J end lost 2 bases, and 11 bases lay between the germline ends. Looked up from germline, CDR1 is LNHNV and CDR2 is YYDKDF (reference sequence). The CDR3 nucleotides read TGTGCCACCAGCAGAGATCGGCTAGTTACCTACGAGCAGTACTTC. It is translated as CATSRDRLVTYEQYF. The variable domain in full, with the rest retrieved from reference TRBV15 and TRBJ2-7, is DAMVIQNPRYQVTQFGKPVTLSCSQTLNHNVMYWYQQKSSQAPKLLFHYYDKDFNNEADTPDNFQSRRPNTSFCFLDIRSPGLGDTAMYLCATSRDRLVTYEQYFGPGTRLTVT.

This clone was counted a few times. This sequence joins TRBV27 and TRBJ2-7; the match to TRBD1 covers 9 bases. Germline trimming cut 5 bases from V and 4 bases from J; bases unmatched to any gene: 9. CDR1 and CDR2 (germline): MNHEY, SMNVEV (reference sequence). This CDR3 has 15 amino acids. The CDR3 region has the DNA TGTGCCAGCAGTAAGACAGGGGGGGAGGGTTACGAGCAGTACTTC. Residues: CASSKTGGEGYEQYF.

J is TRBJ2-2 and V is TRBV5-1; TRBD2 matches at 7 bases. Germline CDR1 and CDR2: SGHRS and YFSETQ. J gave up 2 bases and V 1 base, and 8 bases lay outside the gene matches. The CDR3 length is 17 residues. This chain's CDR3 is CASSLTTGTTNTGELFF. CDR3 bases: TGCGCCAGCAGCTTGACAACCGGGACTACTAACACCGGGGAGCTGTTTTTT.

The chain couples TRBV2 to TRBJ1-1, with a tentative D call TRBD1 (5 bases). The length of the CDR3 is 14 residues. The V end lost 6 bases, the J end lost 3 bases, and 14 bases lay between the germline ends. CDR1 is SNHLY and CDR2 is FYNNEI in the germline V gene. The CDR3 protein is CASSTQGTDTEAFF. Here the CDR3 DNA reads TGTGCCAGCAGCACCCAGGGTACGGACACTGAAGCTTTCTTT.

This clone has only one observation. The J gene is TRBJ2-1, the V gene TRBV27; 10 bases map to TRBD2. Trimming at V came to 9 bases and at J to 3 bases, leaving 8 bases not matched to a gene. The CDR3 loop spans 15 amino acids. The germline gives CDR1 MNHEY, CDR2 SMNVEV (reference sequence). The CDR3 is CASKREGPYYNEQFF. Written as DNA, the CDR3 is TGTGCCAGTAAGCGGGAGGGGCCATACTACAATGAGCAGTTCTTC.

The V call is TRBV2, the J call TRBJ1-2; 9 bases are shared with TRBD1. This CDR3 is 13 amino acids long. The germline gives CDR1 SNHLY, CDR2 FYNNEI. The J segment lost 2 bases and the V segment lost 6 bases, leaving 1 base of the junction unmatched. The CDR3 nucleotides read TGTGCCAGCAGCGGACAGGGGAACTATGGCTACACCTTC. Amino acid sequence: CASSGQGNYGYTF.

This chain joins TRBV15 and TRBJ1-6, with TRBD1 matching over 9 bases. Germline values: CDR1 LNHNV, CDR2 YYDKDF (reference sequence). After removal of 1 base from V and 3 bases from J, the junction contained 1 base not matched to a gene. The CDR3 runs to 16 residues. The chain's CDR3 is CATSRGGQGYNSPLHF. The CDR3, as DNA: TGTGCCACCAGCAGAGGGGGACAGGGCTATAATTCACCCCTCCACTTT.

The genes are TRBV28 and TRBJ2-5; 14 bases are a match to TRBD2. The J segment lost 7 bases and the V segment lost 4 bases, leaving 11 bases of the junction unmatched. This CDR3 contains 17 residues. CDR1 is MDHEN and CDR2 is SYDVKM in the germline V gene. The CDR3 region is CASSSSAGLAGGWTQYF. CDR3 nucleotide sequence: TGTGCCAGCAGTTCCTCCGCCGGACTAGCGGGAGGCTGGACCCAGTACTTC.

The chain couples TRBV5-1 to TRBJ1-2; D not resolved. CDR1 is SGHRS and CDR2 is YFSETQ in the germline V gene. The length of the CDR3 is 13 residues. The germline V and J ends were trimmed by 3 bases and 0 bases, with 6 bases remaining between them. The CDR3 DNA reads as TGCGCCAGCAGCTACGGGGCTAACTATGGCTACACCTTC. It encodes CASSYGANYGYTF.

This chain connects TRBV7-2 to TRBJ1-4; 8 bases map to TRBD1. This CDR3 has 15 amino acids. Germline CDR1 reads SGHTA; CDR2 reads FQGNSA. The V gene end was trimmed by 6 bases and the J gene end by 8 bases; junction bases not matched to a gene: 11. CDR3 bases: TGTGCCAGCAGGAAAACAGGGGGAAGGGAAGAAAAACTGTTTTTT. It translates to CASRKTGGREEKLFF.

This clone has only a few counts. The rearrangement links TRBV5-1 to TRBJ2-7; perhaps TRBD1 as D (6 bases). The CDR3 totals 15 residues. V lost 4 bases and J 6 bases, leaving 20 bases between the germline ends. Germline V gives CDR1 SGHRS, CDR2 YFSETQ. The CDR3 sequence is CASSLGHLIPTEQYF. DNA for the CDR3: TGCGCCAGCAGCCTGGGACACCTCATTCCTACCGAGCAGTACTTC.

The table lists this clone with a few counts. The genes are TRBV5-1 and TRBJ2-7; 11 bases are a match to TRBD1. The germline CDR1 and CDR2 sequences are SGHRS and YFSETQ. V shed 2 bases and J 2 bases; nucleotides not matched to a gene: 3. The CDR3 has 15 residues. The CDR3 sequence: CASSFEGQGAYEQYF. The CDR3 DNA is TGCGCCAGCAGCTTTGAGGGACAGGGGGCCTACGAGCAGTACTTC.

V and J are TRBV7-3 and TRBJ2-2; TRBD2 might be the D (5 bases). V lost 4 bases, J lost 5 bases, and 14 bases lay in between. From germline, CDR1 is SGHTA and CDR2 FQGTGA. The CDR3 is 15 amino acids. The chain's CDR3 is CASSSPGSGTGELFF. The CDR3 region has the DNA TGTGCCAGCAGCTCCCCGGGTTCGGGAACCGGGGAGCTGTTTTTT.

The J gene is TRBJ2-7, the V gene TRBV2; 8 nucleotides line up with TRBD2. Looked up from germline, CDR1 is SNHLY and CDR2 is FYNNEI. The CDR3 spans 15 residues. The trim removed 5 bases at V and 7 bases at J, leaving 13 bases unmatched. In DNA form, the CDR3 reads TGTGCCAGCAGTCCCACAGCGGGAGTGAATTATGAGCAGTACTTC. As protein: CASSPTAGVNYEQYF.

The chain links TRBV5-4 to TRBJ1-2, with TRBD1 identical over 7 bases. The V and J ends lost 5 bases and 7 bases, in that order; junction bases with no gene match: 8. This CDR3 region has 13 residues. The germline V gene has CDR1 SGHNT and CDR2 YYREEE (reference sequence). The CDR3 DNA is TGTGCCAGCAGTCTAACAGGGGCCGCTGGCTACACCTTC. Translating it yields CASSLTGAAGYTF.

This chain connects TRBV25-1 to TRBJ1-2, with D tentatively TRBD1 (5 bases). Trimming took off 4 bases at V and 3 bases at J, with 9 bases between the two ends. The CDR3 extends over 13 amino acids. Germline V CDR1 and CDR2: MGHDK, SYGVNS. CDR3 protein: CASSGYRYYGYTF. The DNA for the CDR3 is TGTGCCAGCAGTGGATACAGGTACTATGGCTACACCTTC.

The chain employs TRBV19 and TRBJ2-7; weak D call: TRBD1 (5 bases). The germline CDR1 and CDR2 sequences are LNHDA and SQIVND (reference sequence). The CDR3 length is 14 residues. V lost 3 bases and J lost 5, with 14 bases in between. The CDR3 protein is CASSIIQGANEQYF. The CDR3 DNA reads as TGTGCCAGTAGTATTATCCAGGGCGCGAACGAGCAGTACTTC.

CDR3 sequence reads: CASSINRDRPNIQYF. CDR3 sequence (DNA): TGTGCCAGTAGTATAAACCGGGACAGGCCAAACATTCAGTACTTC. The chain links TRBV19 to TRBJ2-4, with TRBD1 matching over 8 bases. The ends lost 2 bases at V and 6 bases at J; junction bases unmatched: 6. There are 15 residues in the CDR3. Germline CDR1 reads LNHDA; CDR2 reads SQIVND (reference sequence). The entire variable domain, with the rest obtained from reference TRBV19 and TRBJ2-4, is as follows: DGGITQSPKYLFRKEGQNVTLSCEQNLNHDAMYWYRQDPGQGLRLIYYSQIVNDFQKGDIAEGYSVSREKKESFPLTVTSAQKNPTAFYLCASSINRDRPNIQYFGAGTRLSVL.